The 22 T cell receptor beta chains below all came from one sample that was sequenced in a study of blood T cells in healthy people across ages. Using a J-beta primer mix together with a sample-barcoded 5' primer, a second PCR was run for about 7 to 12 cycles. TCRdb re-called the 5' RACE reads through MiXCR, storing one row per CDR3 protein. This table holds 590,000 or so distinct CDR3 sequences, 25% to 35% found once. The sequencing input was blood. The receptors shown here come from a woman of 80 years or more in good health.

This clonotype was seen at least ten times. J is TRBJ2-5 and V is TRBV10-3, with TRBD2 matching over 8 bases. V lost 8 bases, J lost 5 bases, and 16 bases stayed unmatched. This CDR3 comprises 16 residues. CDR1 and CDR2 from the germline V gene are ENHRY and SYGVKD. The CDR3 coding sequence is TGTGCCATCCGGGAGGGTTCGGCGTCCCGGCTCGAGACCCAGTACTTC. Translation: CAIREGSASRLETQYF.

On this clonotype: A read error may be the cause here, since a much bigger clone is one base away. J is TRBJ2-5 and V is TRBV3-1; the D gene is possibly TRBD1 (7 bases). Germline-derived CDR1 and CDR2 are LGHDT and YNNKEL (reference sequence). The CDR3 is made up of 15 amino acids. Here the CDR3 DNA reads TGTGCCAGCAGCCCAGGCGGGACAGTACAAGAGGCCCAGTACTTC. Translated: CASSPGGTVQEAQYF.

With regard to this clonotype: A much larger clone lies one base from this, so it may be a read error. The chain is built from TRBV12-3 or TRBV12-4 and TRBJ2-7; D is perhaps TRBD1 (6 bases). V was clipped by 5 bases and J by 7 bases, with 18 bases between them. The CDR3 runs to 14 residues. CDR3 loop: CASSPRGPYNEQYF. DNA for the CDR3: TGTGCCAGCAGTCCCAGGGGCCCTTACAATGAGCAGTACTTC.

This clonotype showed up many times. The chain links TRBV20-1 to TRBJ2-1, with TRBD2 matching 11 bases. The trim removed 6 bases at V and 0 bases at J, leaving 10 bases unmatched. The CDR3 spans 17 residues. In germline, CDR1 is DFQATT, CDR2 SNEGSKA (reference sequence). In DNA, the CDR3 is TGCAGTGCGAAGGGACTAGCGGCCAAACGCTCCTACAATGAGCAGTTCTTC. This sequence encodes CSAKGLAAKRSYNEQFF.

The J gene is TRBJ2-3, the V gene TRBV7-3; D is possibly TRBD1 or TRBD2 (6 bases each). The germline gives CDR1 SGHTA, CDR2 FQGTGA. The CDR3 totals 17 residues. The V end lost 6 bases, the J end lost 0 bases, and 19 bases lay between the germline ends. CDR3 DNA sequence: TGTGCCAGCAGTTATTTGGGGGGCAGGCTAAGCACAGATACGCAGTATTTT. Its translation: CASSYLGGRLSTDTQYF.

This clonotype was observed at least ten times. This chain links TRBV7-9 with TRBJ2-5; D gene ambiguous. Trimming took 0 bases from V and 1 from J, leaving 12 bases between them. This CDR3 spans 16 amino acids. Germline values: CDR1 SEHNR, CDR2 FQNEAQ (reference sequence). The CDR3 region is CASSLAIFRSQETQYF. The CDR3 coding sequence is TGTGCCAGCAGCTTAGCGATCTTCCGATCCCAAGAGACCCAGTACTTC. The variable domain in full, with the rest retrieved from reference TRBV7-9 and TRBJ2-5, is DTGVSQNPRHKITKRGQNVTFRCDPISEHNRLYWYRQTLGQGPEFLTYFQNEAQLEKSRLLSDRFSAERPKGSFSTLEIQRTEQGDSAMYLCASSLAIFRSQETQYFGPGTRLLVL.

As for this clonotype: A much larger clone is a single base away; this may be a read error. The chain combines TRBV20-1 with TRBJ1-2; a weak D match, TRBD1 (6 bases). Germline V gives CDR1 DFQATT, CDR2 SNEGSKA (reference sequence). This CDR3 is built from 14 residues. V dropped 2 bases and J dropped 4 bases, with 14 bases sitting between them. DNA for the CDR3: TGCAGTGCTAGAAGGCGGGGGCGGGTCTATGGCTACACCTTC. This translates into CSARRRGRVYGYTF.

CDR3 in amino acids: CATINRTSGYNEQFF. The CDR3 DNA is TGTGCCACTATAAACCGGACTAGCGGTTACAATGAGCAGTTCTTC. J is TRBJ2-1 and V is TRBV5-4; 10 bases line up with TRBD2. With V trimmed by 9 bases and J by 4 bases, 10 bases remained unmatched. Per germline, CDR1 SGHNT and CDR2 YYREEE (reference sequence). The CDR3 consists of 15 residues.

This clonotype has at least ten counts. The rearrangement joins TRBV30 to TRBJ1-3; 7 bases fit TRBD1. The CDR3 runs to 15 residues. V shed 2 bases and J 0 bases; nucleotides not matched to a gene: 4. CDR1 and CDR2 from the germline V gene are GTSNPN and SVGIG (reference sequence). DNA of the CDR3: TGTGCCTGGAGTCGGGACAGCGGCTCTGGAAACACCATATATTTT. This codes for CAWSRDSGSGNTIYF.

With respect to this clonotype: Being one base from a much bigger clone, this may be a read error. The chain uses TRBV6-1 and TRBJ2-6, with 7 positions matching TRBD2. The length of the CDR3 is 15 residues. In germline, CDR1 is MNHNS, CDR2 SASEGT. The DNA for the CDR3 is TGTGCCGGCGGGAGACCTCACTCTGGGGCCAACGTCCGGACTTTC. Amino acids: CAGGRPHSGANVRTF.

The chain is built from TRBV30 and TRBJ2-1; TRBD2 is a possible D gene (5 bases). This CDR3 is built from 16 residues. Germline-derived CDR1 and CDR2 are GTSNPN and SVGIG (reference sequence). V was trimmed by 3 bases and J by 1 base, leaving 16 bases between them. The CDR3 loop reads CAWRLLVRASYNEQFF. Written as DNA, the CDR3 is TGTGCCTGGAGACTACTAGTAAGGGCGTCCTACAATGAGCAGTTCTTC.

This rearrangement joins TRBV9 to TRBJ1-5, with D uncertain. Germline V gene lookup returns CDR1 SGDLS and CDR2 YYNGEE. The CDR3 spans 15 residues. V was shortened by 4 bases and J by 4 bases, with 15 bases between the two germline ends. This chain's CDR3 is CASSPFPDGNQPQHF. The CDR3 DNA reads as TGTGCCAGCAGCCCTTTCCCGGACGGAAATCAGCCCCAGCATTTT.

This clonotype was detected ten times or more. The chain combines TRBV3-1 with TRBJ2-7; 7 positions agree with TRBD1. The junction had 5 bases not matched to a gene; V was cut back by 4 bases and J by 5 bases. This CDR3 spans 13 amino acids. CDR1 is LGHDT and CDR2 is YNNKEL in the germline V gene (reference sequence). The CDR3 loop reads CASSPGDSDEQYF. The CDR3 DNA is TGTGCCAGCAGCCCAGGGGACAGCGACGAGCAGTACTTC.

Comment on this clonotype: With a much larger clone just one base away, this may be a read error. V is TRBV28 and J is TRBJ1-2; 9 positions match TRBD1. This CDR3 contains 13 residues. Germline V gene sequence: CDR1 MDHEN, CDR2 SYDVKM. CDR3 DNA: TGTGCCAGCAGTCCGACAGGGGGTAGGAGCTACGCCTTC. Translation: CASSPTGGRSYAF.

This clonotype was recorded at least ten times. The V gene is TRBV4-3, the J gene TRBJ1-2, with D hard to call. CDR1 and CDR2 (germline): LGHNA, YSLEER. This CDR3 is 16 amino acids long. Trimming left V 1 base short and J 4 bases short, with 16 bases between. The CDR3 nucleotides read TGCGCCAGCAGCCAAGGCTCGGCTCCCCCCACCTATGGCTACACCTTC. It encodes CASSQGSAPPTYGYTF.

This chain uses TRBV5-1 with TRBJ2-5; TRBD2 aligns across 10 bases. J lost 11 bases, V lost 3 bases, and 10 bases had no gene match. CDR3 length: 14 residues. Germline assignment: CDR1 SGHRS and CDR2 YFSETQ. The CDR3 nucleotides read TGCGCCAGCAGCTCTAGCGGGGGATACAATGAGCAGTACTTC. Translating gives CASSSSGGYNEQYF.

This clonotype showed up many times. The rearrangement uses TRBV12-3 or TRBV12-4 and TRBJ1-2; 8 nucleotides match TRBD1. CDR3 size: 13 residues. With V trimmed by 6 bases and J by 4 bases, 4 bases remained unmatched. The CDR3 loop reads CASSIGTGYGYTF. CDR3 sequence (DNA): TGTGCCAGCAGCATCGGGACAGGCTATGGCTACACCTTC.

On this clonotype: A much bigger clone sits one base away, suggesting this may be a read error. DNA of the CDR3: TGTACCAGCAGCCGACAGGGGAATGAAAAACTGTTTTTT. As protein: CTSSRQGNEKLFF. The V gene is TRBV5-5, the J gene TRBJ1-4, with 8 positions matching TRBD1. Germline assignment: CDR1 SGHKS and CDR2 YYEKEE (reference sequence). The length of the CDR3 is 13 residues.

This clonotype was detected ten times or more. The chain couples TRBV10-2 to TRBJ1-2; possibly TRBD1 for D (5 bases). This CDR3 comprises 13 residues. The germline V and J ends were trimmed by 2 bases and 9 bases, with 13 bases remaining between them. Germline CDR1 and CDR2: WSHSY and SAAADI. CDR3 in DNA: TGCGCCAGCAGTGAGCAGGGCAAAACGAGCTACACCTTC. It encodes CASSEQGKTSYTF.

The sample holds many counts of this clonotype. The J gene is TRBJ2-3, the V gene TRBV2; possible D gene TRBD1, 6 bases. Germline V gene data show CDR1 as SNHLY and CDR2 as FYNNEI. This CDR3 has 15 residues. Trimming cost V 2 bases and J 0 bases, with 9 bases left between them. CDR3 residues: CASSEWDTSTDTQYF. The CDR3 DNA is TGTGCCAGCAGTGAATGGGACACTAGCACAGATACGCAGTATTTT.

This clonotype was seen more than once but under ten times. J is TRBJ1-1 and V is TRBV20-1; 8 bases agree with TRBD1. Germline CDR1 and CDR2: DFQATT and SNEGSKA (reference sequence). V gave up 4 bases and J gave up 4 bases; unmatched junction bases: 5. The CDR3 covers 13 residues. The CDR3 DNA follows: TGCAGTGCTATTGGACAGGGCGCCACTGAAGCTTTCTTT. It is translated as CSAIGQGATEAFF.

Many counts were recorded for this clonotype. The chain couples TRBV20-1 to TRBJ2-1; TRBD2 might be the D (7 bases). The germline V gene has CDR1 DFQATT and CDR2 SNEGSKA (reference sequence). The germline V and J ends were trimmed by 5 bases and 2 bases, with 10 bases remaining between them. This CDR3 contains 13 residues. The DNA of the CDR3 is TGCAGTGCTGGGAGGGGGGCCTACAATGAGCAGTTCTTC. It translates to CSAGRGAYNEQFF.